The 5 T cell receptor beta chains below all came from one sample that was sequenced in a study of T cell changes during pregnancy in multiple sclerosis. Assay used: immunoSEQ multiplex PCR; TCRdb lists only in-frame clones, some missing. The sample includes approximately 90,000 clones, 85% to 95% of them seen just once. Material: peripheral blood, obtained in the third trimester of pregnancy. The receptor source for this set is a female donor with multiple sclerosis, enrolled in a pregnancy study.

The gene calls are TRBV18 and TRBJ1-4; weak D call: TRBD1 (6 bases). The V gene's germline CDR1 is KGHSH and CDR2 LQKENI. V lost 5 bases and J lost 1, with 14 bases in between. The CDR3 spans 16 residues. The CDR3 DNA follows: TGTGCCAGCTCATCCGACAGGCTAGTAACTAATGAAAAACTGTTTTTT. Protein sequence: CASSSDRLVTNEKLFF.

The chain employs TRBV28 and TRBJ2-1, with TRBD1 matching over 7 bases. The CDR3 has 17 amino acids. Germline assignment: CDR1 MDHEN and CDR2 SYDVKM. V trimming: 2 bases; J trimming: 0 bases; junction bases outside the gene matches: 7. As DNA, the CDR3 is TGTGCCAGCAGTTTACCGACAGGGCGAATCTCCTACAATGAGCAGTTCTTC. This sequence encodes CASSLPTGRISYNEQFF.

The rearrangement joins TRBV18 to TRBJ2-7, with D perhaps TRBD1 (5 bases). The CDR3 totals 14 residues. Trimming pared 4 bases from V and 2 bases from J, leaving 12 bases between. The germline gives CDR1 KGHSH, CDR2 LQKENI. The CDR3 DNA reads TGTGCCAGCTCACGGCCAGGGCCCACCTACGAGCAGTACTTC. Amino acids: CASSRPGPTYEQYF.

The chain combines TRBV27 with TRBJ1-2, with D tentatively TRBD1 (6 bases). Trimming stripped 6 bases from V and 8 bases from J, with 22 bases between. The CDR3 spans 15 residues. Per germline, CDR1 MNHEY and CDR2 SMNVEV (reference sequence). The CDR3 is CASRLGPGVLGGYTF. CDR3 nucleotide sequence: TGTGCCAGCAGACTCGGACCAGGGGTGCTTGGGGGCTACACCTTC.

The chain recombines TRBV9 with TRBJ1-2, with D hard to call. V lost 0 bases and J 2 bases, leaving 5 bases between the germline ends. This CDR3 has 13 residues. Germline assignment: CDR1 SGDLS and CDR2 YYNGEE. The CDR3 here is CASSVGQNYGYTF. The CDR3 DNA reads as TGTGCCAGCAGCGTAGGGCAAAACTATGGCTACACCTTC. The complete variable domain, with remaining parts taken from reference TRBV9 and TRBJ1-2, reads DSGVTQTPKHLITATGQRVTLRCSPRSGDLSVYWYQQSLDQGLQFLIQYYNGEERAKGNILERFSAQQFPDLHSELNLSSLELGDSALYFCASSVGQNYGYTFGSGTRLTVV.